The clone carrying this T cell receptor beta chain was seen a few times. CDR3 length: 14 amino acids. Trimming took off 7 bases at V and 2 bases at J, with 9 bases between the two ends. The record originates from a study of response to subunit inactivated influenza vaccine. MiXCR, run by TCRdb on the RT-PCR reads, gives a single entry per CDR3 protein. This sample yields 500,000 or so distinct CDR3 sequences, of which over 9.5% are seen a single time; over 9.5% belongs to the top ten. The V and J genes are TRBV12-3 or TRBV12-4 and TRBJ2-6; perhaps TRBD2 as D (5 bases). The sample was PBMCs from blood, taken roughly 6 weeks after vaccination. The TCR comes from a man in his fifties who received an inactivated influenza vaccine. The CDR3 DNA reads TGTGCCAGCACCGAGAGGGCTGGGGCCAACGTCCTGACTTTC. It is translated as CASTERAGANVLTF.